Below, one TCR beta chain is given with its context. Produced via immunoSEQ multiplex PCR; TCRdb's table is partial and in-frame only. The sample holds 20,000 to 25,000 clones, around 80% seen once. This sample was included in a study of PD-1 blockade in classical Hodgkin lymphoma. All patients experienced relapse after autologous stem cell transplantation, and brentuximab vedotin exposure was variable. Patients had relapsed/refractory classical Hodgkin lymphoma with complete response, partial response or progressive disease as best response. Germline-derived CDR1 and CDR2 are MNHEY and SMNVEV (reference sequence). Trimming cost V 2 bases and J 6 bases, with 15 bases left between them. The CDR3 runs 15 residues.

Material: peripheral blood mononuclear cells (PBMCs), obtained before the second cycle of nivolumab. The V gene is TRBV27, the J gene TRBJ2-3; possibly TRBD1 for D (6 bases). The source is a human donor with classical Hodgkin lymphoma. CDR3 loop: CASSLGSPGVDTQYF. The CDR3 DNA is TGTGCCAGCAGTTTAGGGTCGCCAGGGGTGGATACGCAGTATTTT.